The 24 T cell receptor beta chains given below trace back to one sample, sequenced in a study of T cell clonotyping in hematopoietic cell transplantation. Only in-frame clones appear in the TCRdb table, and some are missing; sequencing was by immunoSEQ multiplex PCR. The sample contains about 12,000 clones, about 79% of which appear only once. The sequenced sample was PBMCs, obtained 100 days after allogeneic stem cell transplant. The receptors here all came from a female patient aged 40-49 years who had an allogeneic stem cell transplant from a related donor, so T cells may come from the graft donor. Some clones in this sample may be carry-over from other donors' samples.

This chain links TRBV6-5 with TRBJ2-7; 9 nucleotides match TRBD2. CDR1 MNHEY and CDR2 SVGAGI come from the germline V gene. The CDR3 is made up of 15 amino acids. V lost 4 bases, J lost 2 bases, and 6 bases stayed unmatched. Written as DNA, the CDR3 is TGTGCCAGCAGTTTATCTAGCGGGGATACCTACGAGCAGTACTTC. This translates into CASSLSSGDTYEQYF.

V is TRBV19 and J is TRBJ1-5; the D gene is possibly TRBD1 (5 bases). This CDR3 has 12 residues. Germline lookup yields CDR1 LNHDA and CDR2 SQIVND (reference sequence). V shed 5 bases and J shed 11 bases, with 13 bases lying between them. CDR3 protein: CASSQGKGAQHF. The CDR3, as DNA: TGTGCCAGTAGTCAGGGTAAGGGAGCCCAGCATTTT.

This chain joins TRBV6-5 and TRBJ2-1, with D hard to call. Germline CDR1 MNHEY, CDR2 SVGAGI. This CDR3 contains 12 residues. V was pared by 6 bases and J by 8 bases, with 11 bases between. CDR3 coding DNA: TGTGCCAGCAGGGACCTGGAGTATGAGCAGTTCTTC. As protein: CASRDLEYEQFF.

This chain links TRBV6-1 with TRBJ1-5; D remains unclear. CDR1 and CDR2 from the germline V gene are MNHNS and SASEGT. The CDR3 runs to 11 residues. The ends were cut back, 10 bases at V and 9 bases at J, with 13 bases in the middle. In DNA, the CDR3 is TGTGCCACCTACTCCCTGGGGCCCCAGCATTTT. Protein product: CATYSLGPQHF.

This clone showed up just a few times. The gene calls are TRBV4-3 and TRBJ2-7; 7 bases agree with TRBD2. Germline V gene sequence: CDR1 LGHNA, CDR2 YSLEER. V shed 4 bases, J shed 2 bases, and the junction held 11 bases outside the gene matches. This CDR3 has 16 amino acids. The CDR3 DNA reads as TGCGCCAGCAGCCCATCAGCCAGCGGGAATACCTACGAGCAGTACTTC. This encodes CASSPSASGNTYEQYF.

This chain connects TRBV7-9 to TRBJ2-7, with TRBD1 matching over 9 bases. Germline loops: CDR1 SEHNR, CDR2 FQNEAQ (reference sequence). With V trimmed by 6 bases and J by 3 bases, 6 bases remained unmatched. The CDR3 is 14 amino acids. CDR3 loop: CASSTGTGYYEQYF. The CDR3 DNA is TGTGCCAGCAGTACCGGGACAGGGTACTACGAGCAGTACTTC.

For the CDR3, the DNA is TGTGCCCAGGAGGGCCCGGGACAGGGGTACTATGGCTACACCTTC. Protein product: CAQEGPGQGYYGYTF. The chain links TRBV30 to TRBJ1-2; 10 bases fit TRBD1. Trimming at V came to 8 bases and at J to 3 bases, leaving 12 bases not matched to a gene. The germline V gene has CDR1 GTSNPN and CDR2 SVGIG (reference sequence). The CDR3 extends over 15 amino acids.

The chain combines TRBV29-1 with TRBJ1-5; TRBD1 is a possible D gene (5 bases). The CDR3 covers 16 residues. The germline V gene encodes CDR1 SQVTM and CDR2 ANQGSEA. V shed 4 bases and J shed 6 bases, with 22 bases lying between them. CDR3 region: CSVAEGYGRAGQPQHF. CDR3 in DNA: TGCAGCGTTGCCGAGGGCTATGGCAGGGCGGGTCAGCCCCAGCATTTT.

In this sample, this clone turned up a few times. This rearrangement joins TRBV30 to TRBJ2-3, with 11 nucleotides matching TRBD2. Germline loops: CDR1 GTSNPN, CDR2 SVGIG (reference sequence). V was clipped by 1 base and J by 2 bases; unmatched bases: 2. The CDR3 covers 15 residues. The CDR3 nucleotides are TGTGCCTGGAGTGGGGGACTAGCGGCCACAGATACGCAGTATTTT. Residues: CAWSGGLAATDTQYF.

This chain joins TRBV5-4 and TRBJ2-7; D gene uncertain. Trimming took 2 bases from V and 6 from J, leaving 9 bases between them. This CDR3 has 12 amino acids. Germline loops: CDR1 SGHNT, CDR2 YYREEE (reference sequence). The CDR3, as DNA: TGTGCCAGCAGCTTTCGTCCCTCCGAGCAGTACTTC. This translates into CASSFRPSEQYF.

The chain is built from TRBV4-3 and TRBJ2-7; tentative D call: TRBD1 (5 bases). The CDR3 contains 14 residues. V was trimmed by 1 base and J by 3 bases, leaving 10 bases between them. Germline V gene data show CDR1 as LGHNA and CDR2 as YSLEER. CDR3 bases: TGCGCCAGCAGCCAAGGGTGGCAGGGCTACGAGCAGTACTTC. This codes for CASSQGWQGYEQYF.

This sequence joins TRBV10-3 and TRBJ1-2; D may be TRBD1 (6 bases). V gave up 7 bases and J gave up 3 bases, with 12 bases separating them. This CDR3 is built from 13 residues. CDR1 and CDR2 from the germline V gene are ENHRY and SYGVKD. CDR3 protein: CAINTDRYYGYTF. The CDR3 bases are TGTGCCATCAATACGGACAGATACTATGGCTACACCTTC.

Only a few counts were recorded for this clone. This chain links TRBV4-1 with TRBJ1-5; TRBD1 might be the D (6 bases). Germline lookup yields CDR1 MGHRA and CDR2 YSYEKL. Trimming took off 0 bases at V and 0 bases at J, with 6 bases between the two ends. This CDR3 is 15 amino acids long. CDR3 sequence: CASSQDRGSNQPQHF. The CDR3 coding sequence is TGCGCCAGCAGCCAAGACAGGGGTAGCAATCAGCCCCAGCATTTT.

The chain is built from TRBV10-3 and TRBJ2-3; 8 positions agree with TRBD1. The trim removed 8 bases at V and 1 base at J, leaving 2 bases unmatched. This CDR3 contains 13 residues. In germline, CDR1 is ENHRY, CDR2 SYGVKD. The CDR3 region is CAIDRGGTDTQYF. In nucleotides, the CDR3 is TGTGCCATCGACAGGGGAGGCACAGATACGCAGTATTTT.

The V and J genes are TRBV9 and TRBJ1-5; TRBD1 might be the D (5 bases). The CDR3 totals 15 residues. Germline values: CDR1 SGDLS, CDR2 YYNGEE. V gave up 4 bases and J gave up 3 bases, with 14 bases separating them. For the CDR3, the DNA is TGTGCCAGCAGCCCCCGTGGGGGGTACAATCAGCCCCAGCATTTT. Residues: CASSPRGGYNQPQHF.

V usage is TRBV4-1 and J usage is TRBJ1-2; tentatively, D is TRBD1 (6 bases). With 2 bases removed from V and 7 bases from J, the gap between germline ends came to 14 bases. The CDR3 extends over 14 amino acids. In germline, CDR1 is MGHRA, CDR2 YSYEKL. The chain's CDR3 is CASSQLGGQGGYTF. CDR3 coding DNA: TGCGCCAGCAGCCAATTGGGGGGGCAGGGTGGCTACACCTTC.

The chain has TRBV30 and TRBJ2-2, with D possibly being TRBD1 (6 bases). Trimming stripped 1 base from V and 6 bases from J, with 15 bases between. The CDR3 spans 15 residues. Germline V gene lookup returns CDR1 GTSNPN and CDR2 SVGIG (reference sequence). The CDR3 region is CAWSALQGRAGELFF. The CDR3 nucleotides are TGTGCCTGGAGTGCATTACAGGGAAGGGCCGGGGAGCTGTTTTTT.

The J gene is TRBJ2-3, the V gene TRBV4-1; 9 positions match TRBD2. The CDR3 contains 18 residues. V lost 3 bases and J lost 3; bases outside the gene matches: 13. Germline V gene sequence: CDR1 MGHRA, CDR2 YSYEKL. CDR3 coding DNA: TGCGCCAGCAGCCAGCCCTCCACTATAGCGGGAGAGACAGATACGCAGTATTTT. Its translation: CASSQPSTIAGETDTQYF.

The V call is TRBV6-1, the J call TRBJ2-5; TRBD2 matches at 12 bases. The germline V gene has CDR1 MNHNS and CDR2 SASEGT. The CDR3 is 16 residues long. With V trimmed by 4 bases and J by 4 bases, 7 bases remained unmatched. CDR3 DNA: TGTGCCAGCAGTGGGCCGACTAGCGGGAGACGAGAGACCCAGTACTTC. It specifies CASSGPTSGRRETQYF.

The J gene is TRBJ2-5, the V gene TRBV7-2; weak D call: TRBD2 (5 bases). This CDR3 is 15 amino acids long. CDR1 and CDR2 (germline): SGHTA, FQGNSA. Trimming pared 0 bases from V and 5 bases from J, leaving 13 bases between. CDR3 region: CASSLAHGRRETQYF. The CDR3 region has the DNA TGTGCCAGCAGCTTAGCCCATGGCAGGAGGGAGACCCAGTACTTC.

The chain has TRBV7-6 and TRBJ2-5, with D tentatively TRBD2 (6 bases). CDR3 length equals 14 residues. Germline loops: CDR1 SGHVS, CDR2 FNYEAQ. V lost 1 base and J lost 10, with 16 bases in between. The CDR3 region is CASSLEGGPIDQYF. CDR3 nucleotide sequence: TGTGCCAGCAGCTTAGAAGGAGGGCCAATAGACCAGTACTTC. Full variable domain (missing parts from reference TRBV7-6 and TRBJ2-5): GAGVSQSPRYKVTKRGQDVALRCDPISGHVSLYWYRQALGQGPEFLTYFNYEAQQDKSGLPNDRFSAERPEGSISTLTIQRTEQRDSAMYRCASSLEGGPIDQYFGPGTRLLVL.

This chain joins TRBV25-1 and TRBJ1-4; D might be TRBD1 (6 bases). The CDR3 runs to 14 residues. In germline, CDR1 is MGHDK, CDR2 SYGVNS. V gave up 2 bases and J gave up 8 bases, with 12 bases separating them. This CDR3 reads CASSEGGSGEKLFF. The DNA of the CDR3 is TGTGCCAGCAGTGAAGGGGGCTCGGGAGAAAAACTGTTTTTT.

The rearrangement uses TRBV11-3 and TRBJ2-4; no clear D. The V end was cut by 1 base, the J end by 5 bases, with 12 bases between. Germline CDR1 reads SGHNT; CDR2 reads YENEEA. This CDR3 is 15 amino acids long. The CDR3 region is CASSLGTLVENIQYF. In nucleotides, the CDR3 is TGTGCCAGCAGCTTAGGCACCCTGGTTGAAAACATTCAGTACTTC. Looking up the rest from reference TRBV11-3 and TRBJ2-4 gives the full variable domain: EAGVVQSPRYKIIEKKQPVAFWCNPISGHNTLYWYLQNLGQGPELLIRYENEEAVDDSQLPKDRFSAERLKGVDSTLKIQPAELGDSAVYLCASSLGTLVENIQYFGAGTRLSVL.

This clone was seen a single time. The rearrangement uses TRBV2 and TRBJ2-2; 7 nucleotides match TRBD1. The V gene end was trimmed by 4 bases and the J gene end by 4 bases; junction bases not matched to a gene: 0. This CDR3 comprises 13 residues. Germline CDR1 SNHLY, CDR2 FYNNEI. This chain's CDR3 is CASSGQGTGELFF. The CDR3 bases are TGTGCCAGCAGTGGACAGGGCACCGGGGAGCTGTTTTTT.